This TCR beta chain was sequenced in a study of blood T cell repertoires in COVID-19. The wider study: Sources were T cells, B-cell-depleted T cells, or PBMCs; the material itself was cDNA or gDNA.

Some clones are missing from TCRdb's copy, which holds only in-frame ones; the method was immunoSEQ multiplex PCR. The repertoire consists of over 100,000 clones, with around four fifths occurring once and the leading ten covering roughly 20%. The sequencing sample was made of peripheral blood. The receptor was isolated from a woman aged 55 to 70 with acute or convalescent COVID-19.

The CDR3 reads CASSSGSSGIRTDTQYF. CDR3 in DNA: TGTGCCAGCAGCTCCGGTTCTAGCGGAATTCGCACAGATACGCAGTATTTT. The chain links TRBV9 to TRBJ2-3; 7 bases fit TRBD2. The CDR3 runs 17 residues. The V and J ends lost 4 bases and 1 base, in that order; junction bases with no gene match: 12. Looked up from germline, CDR1 is SGDLS and CDR2 is YYNGEE. The full variable domain, its missing parts supplied by reference TRBV9 and TRBJ2-3, is DSGVTQTPKHLITATGQRVTLRCSPRSGDLSVYWYQQSLDQGLQFLIQYYNGEERAKGNILERFSAQQFPDLHSELNLSSLELGDSALYFCASSSGSSGIRTDTQYFGPGTRLTVL.